Listed below are T cell receptor beta chains from one sample, sequenced in a study of OX40 agonist ivuxolimab in advanced cancers. TCRdb's table, derived via immunoSEQ multiplex PCR, lists solely in-frame clones and lacks some. The sample lists about 100,000 clones; 75% to 95% were seen once. Source: CD4+ or CD8+ T cells sorted from blood, taken in a trial of the OX40 agonist ivuxolimab. The receptors were sampled from an adult with an advanced solid tumor such as melanoma, head and neck, liver or kidney cancer. Both conserved end residues are trimmed from each CDR3.

TRBJ2-2 TRBV19 ASSMVGGPTGELF
TRBJ2-7 TRBV18 ASSMGYSYEQY
TRBJ1-5 TRBV28 ASRKTGAAGQPQH
TRBJ2-2 TRBV27 ASRRLGGNTGELF
TRBJ1-1 TRBV27 ASSLYGTTEAF
TRBJ2-7 TRBV29-1 SVGGGPREQY
TRBJ2-7 TRBV5-4 ASSGGGRDEQY
TRBJ2-2 TRBV23-1 ASRTETGMGLAAGELF
TRBJ1-5 TRBV6-5 ASSPFRGLNQPQH
TRBJ2-7 TRBV10-3 AIRAGQTSYEQY
TRBJ2-1 TRBV29-1 SVARRWLAGGNEQF
TRBJ2-1 TRBV11-3 ASSLSRNEQF
TRBJ2-2 TRBV7-2 ASRLEVGELF
TRBJ1-5 TRBV19 ASSTGRIPDVSNQPQH
TRBJ2-1 TRBV10-3 AISGGVTYNEQF
TRBJ1-2 TRBV29-1 SVRTASGYT
TRBJ1-5 TRBV28 ASSSGIQPQH
TRBJ2-3 TRBV7-2 ASSQTMGGDTQY
TRBJ2-7 TRBV28 ASSLWMGGRIEQY
TRBJ2-3 TRBV7-3 ASSFPSGGTDTQY
TRBJ2-7 TRBV27 ASSLRQGPMREQY
TRBJ2-5 TRBV29-1 SVVQPQETQY
TRBJ1-1 TRBV28 ASTASTEAF
TRBJ2-3 TRBV5-1 ASSLMGRGSDTQY
TRBJ2-1 TRBV19 ASSITPGPNRPSYNEQF
TRBJ2-6 TRBV5-1 ASSLPGSGANVLT
TRBJ2-3 TRBV5-1 ASSLQGASTDTQY
TRBJ2-1 TRBV5-4 ASSLGTGPNNEQF
TRBJ2-1 TRBV19 ASSLRQSQF
TRBJ2-7 TRBV28 ASSFPGQAYEQY
TRBJ2-3 TRBV5-6 ASSSDREDTQY
TRBJ1-1 TRBV15 ATSREAGLSVTEAF
TRBJ1-2 TRBV10-3 AISESVRDNYYGYT
TRBJ2-5 TRBV11-2 ASSLGVRTRETQY
TRBJ2-1 TRBV11-2 ASSHRGRSYNEQF
TRBJ1-4 TRBV4-1 ASSRGQGPNGEKLF
TRBJ2-3 TRBV4-2 ASSHAGLAGGVTDTQY
TRBJ1-5 TRBV4-2 ASSQVSGQENQPQH
TRBJ2-1 TRBV11-2 ASSLERTSGRIGYNEQF
TRBJ1-5 TRBV19 ASRTTGSYSNQPQH
TRBJ2-2 TRBV18 ASSPPSTPTGELF
TRBJ2-5 TRBV7-9 AACPAGAETQY